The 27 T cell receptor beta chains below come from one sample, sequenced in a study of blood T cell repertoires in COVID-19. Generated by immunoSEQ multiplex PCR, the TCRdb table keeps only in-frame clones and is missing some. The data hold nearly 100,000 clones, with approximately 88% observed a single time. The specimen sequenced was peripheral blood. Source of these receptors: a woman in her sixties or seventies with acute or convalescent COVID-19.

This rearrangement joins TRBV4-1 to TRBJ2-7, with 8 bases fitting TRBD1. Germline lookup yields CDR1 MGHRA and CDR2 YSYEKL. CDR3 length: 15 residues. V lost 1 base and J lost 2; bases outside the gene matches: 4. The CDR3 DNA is TGCGCCAGCAGCCAAGTCCCGACAGGGGCCTACGAGCAGTACTTC. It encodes CASSQVPTGAYEQYF.

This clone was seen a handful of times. This chain's CDR3 is CASSMGGGGQPQHF. CDR3 DNA: TGTGCCAGCAGTATGGGGGGGGGAGGTCAGCCCCAGCATTTT. The V call is TRBV6-5, the J call TRBJ1-5, with D perhaps TRBD1 (5 bases). V gave up 5 bases and J gave up 6 bases, with 14 bases separating them. This CDR3 region has 14 residues. The germline CDR1 and CDR2 sequences are MNHEY and SVGAGI.

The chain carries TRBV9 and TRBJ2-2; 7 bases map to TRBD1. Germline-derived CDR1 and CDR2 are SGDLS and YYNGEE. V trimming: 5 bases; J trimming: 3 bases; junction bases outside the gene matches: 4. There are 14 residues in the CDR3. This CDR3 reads CASSFTGDTGELFF. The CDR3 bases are TGTGCCAGCAGTTTTACAGGGGACACCGGGGAGCTGTTTTTT.

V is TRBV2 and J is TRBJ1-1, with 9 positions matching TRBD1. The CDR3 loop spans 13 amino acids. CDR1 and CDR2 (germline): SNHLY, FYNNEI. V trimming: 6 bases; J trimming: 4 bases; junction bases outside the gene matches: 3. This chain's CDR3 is CASRDRGSTEAFF. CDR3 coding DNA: TGTGCCAGCAGGGACAGGGGTAGCACTGAAGCTTTCTTT.

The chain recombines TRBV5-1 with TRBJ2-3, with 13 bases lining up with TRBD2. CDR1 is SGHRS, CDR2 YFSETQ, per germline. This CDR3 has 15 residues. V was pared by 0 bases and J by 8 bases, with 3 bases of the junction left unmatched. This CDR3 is CASSLGTSGGSTQYF. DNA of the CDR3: TGCGCCAGCAGCTTGGGGACTAGCGGGGGTTCTACGCAGTATTTT.

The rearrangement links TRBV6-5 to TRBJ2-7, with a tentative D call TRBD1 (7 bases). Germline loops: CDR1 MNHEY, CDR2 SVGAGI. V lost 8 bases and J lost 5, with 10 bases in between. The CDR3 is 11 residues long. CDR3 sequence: CASGRGDEQYF. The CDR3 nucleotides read TGTGCCAGCGGCAGGGGGGACGAGCAGTACTTC.

The CDR3 DNA follows: TGTGCCACCAGCACGAGGACAGGGGATCTTGGAAACACCATATATTTT. This gives the protein CATSTRTGDLGNTIYF. The chain joins TRBV15 to TRBJ1-3; the match to TRBD1 covers 9 bases. CDR3 length: 16 amino acids. The V gene end was trimmed by 4 bases and the J gene end by 3 bases; junction bases not matched to a gene: 7. Germline values: CDR1 LNHNV, CDR2 YYDKDF (reference sequence).

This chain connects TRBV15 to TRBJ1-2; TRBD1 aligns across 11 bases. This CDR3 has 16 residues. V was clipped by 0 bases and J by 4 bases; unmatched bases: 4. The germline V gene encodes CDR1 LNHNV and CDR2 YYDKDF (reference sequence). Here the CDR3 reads CATSREDRGLVYGYTF. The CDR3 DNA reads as TGTGCCACCAGCAGAGAGGACAGGGGGCTTGTCTATGGCTACACCTTC.

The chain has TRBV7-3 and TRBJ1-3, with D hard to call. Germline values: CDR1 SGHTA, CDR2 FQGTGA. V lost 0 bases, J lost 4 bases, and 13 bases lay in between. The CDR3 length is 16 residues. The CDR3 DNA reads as TGTGCCAGCAGCTTAACGGGCGGGAATTCGGGAAACACCATATATTTT. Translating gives CASSLTGGNSGNTIYF.

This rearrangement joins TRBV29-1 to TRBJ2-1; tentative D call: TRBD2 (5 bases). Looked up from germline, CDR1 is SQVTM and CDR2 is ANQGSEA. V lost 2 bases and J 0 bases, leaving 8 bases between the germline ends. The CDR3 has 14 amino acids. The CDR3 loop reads CSVEPGSSYNEQFF. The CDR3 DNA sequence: TGCAGCGTTGAACCGGGGAGCTCCTACAATGAGCAGTTCTTC.

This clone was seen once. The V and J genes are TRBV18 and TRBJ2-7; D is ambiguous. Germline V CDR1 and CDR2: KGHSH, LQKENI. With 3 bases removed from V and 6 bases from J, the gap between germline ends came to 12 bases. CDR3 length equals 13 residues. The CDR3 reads CASSPSPLGEQYF. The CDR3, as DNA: TGTGCCAGCTCACCCTCACCCCTCGGCGAGCAGTACTTC. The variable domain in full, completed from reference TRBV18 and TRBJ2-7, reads NAGVMQNPRHLVRRRGQEARLRCSPMKGHSHVYWYRQLPEEGLKFMVYLQKENIIDESGMPKERFSAEFPKEGPSILRIQQVVRGDSAAYFCASSPSPLGEQYFGPGTRLTVT.

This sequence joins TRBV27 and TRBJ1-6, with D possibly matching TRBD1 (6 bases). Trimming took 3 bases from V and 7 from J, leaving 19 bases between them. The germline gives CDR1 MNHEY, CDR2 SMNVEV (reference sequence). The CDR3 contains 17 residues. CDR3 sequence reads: CASSLETGRVSNSPLHF. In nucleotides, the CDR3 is TGTGCCAGCAGTTTGGAAACAGGGAGAGTTTCCAATTCACCCCTCCACTTT.

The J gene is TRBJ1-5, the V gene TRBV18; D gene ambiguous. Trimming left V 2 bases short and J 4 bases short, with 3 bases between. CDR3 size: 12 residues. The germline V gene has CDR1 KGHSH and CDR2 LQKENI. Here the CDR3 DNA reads TGTGCCAGCTCACCAGAGAATCAGCCCCAGCATTTT. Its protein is CASSPENQPQHF.

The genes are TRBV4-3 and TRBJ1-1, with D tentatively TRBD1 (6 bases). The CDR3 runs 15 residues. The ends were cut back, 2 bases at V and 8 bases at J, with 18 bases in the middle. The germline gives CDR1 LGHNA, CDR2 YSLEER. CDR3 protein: CASSQIVGPGAEAFF. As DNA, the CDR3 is TGCGCCAGCAGCCAAATCGTTGGCCCAGGGGCCGAAGCTTTCTTT.

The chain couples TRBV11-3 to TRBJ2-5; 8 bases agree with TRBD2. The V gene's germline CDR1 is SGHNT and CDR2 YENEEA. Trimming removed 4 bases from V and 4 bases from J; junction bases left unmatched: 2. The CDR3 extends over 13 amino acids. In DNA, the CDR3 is TGTGCCAGCAGCTCGGGACTAGGAGAGACCCAGTACTTC. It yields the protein CASSSGLGETQYF.

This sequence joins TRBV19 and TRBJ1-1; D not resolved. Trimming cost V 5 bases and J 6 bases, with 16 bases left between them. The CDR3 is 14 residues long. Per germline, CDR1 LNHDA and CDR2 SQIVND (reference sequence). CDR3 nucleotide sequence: TGTGCCAGTAGTGAAGGAGGTAGGGAGTCTGAAGCTTTCTTT. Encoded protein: CASSEGGRESEAFF.

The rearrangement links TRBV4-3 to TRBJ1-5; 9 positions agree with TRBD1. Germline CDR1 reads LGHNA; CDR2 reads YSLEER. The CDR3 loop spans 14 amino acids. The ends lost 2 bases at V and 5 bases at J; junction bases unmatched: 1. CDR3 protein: CASSQRQGDQPQHF. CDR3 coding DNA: TGCGCCAGCAGCCAACGACAGGGGGATCAGCCCCAGCATTTT.

The CDR3 nucleotides read TGTGCCAGCAGACCTTCCCAGGGTACTGGGGCCAACGTCCTGACTTTC. It specifies CASRPSQGTGANVLTF. V usage is TRBV5-4 and J usage is TRBJ2-6; possibly TRBD1 for D (5 bases). This CDR3 region has 16 residues. Trimming removed 5 bases at V and 2 bases at J, with 14 bases between. Germline V lookup: CDR1 SGHNT, CDR2 YYREEE (reference sequence).

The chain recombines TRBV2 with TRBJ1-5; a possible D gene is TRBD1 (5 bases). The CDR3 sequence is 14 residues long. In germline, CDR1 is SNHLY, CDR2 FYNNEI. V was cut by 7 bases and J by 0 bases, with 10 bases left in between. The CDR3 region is CASKDTSSNQPQHF. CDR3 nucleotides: TGTGCCAGCAAGGACACCTCTAGCAATCAGCCCCAGCATTTT.

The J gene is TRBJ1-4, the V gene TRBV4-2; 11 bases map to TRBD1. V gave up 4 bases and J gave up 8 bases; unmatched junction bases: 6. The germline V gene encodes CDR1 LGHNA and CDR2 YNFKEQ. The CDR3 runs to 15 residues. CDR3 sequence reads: CASSPGQGAREKLFF. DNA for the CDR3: TGTGCCAGCAGCCCCGGACAGGGGGCAAGGGAAAAACTGTTTTTT.

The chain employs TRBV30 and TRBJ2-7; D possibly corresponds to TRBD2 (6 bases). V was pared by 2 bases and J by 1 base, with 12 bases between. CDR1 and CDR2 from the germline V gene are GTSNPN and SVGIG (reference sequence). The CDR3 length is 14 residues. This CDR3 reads CAWSWKGRSYEQYF. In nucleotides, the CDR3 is TGTGCCTGGAGTTGGAAGGGGAGGTCCTACGAGCAGTACTTC. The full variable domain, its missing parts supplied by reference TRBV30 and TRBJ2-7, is SQTIHQWPATLVQPVGSPLSLECTVEGTSNPNLYWYRQAAGRGLQLLFYSVGIGQISSEVPQNLSASRPQDRQFILSSKKLLLSDSGFYLCAWSWKGRSYEQYFGPGTRLTVT.

Here the CDR3 DNA reads TGTGCCAGCCCCGGAGACAGGGCCGTCAATCAGCCCCAGCATTTT. Its protein is CASPGDRAVNQPQHF. The chain carries TRBV6-5 and TRBJ1-5; 7 bases agree with TRBD1. The V gene's germline CDR1 is MNHEY and CDR2 SVGAGI. The CDR3 consists of 15 residues. Unmatched junction bases numbered 10, after V lost 8 bases and J lost 3 bases.

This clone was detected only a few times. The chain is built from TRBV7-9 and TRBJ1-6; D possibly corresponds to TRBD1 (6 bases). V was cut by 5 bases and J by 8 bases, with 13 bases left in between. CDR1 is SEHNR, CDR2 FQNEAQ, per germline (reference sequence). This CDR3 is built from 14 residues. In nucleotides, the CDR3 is TGTGCCAGCAGCGAACAGGGACGGGATTCACCCCTCCACTTT. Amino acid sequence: CASSEQGRDSPLHF. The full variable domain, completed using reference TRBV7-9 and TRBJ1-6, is DTGVSQNPRHKITKRGQNVTFRCDPISEHNRLYWYRQTLGQGPEFLTYFQNEAQLEKSRLLSDRFSAERPKGSFSTLEIQRTEQGDSAMYLCASSEQGRDSPLHFGNGTRLTVT.

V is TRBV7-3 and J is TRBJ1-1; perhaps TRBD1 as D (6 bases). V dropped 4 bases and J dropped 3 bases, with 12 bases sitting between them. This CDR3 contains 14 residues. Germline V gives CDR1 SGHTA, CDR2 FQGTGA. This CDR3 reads CASSSGGPYTEAFF. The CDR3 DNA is TGTGCCAGCAGCTCCGGGGGGCCTTACACTGAAGCTTTCTTT.

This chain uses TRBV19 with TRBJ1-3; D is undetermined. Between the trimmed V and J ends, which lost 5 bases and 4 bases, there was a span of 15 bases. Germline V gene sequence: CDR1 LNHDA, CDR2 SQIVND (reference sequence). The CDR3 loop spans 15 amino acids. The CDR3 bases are TGTGCCAGTAGTGTCCAGGCTGCGGGAGGAAACACCATATATTTT. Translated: CASSVQAAGGNTIYF.

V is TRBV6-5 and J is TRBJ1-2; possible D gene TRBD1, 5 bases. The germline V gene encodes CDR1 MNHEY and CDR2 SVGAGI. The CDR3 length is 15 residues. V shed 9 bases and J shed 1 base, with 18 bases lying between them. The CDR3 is CASYGAGQNNYGYTF. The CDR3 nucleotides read TGTGCCAGTTATGGGGCAGGACAAAATAACTATGGCTACACCTTC.

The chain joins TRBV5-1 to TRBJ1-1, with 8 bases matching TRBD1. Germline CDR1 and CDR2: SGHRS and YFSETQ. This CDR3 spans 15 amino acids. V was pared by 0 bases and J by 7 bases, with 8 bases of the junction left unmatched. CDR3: CASSLAVRGHNEAFF. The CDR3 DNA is TGCGCCAGCAGCTTGGCGGTCAGGGGGCATAATGAAGCTTTCTTT.